This TCR beta chain was identified during a study of PD-L1 blockade in urothelial cancer. Overall study: Males with urothelial cancer arising in the bladder constituted most of the roughly 30 patients. Researchers looked at the blood 3 weeks (second dose) and 6 weeks after treatment began. Blood samples had a median of 141,255 T cells, just under 85,000 unique TCRs, and clonality roughly 0.074.

Unmatched junction bases numbered 6, after V lost 5 bases and J lost 4 bases. Germline V lookup: CDR1 SGHVS, CDR2 FNYEAQ. The CDR3 spans 14 residues. The method was immunoSEQ multiplex PCR; TCRdb's version includes in-frame clones alone and lacks a portion of them. The sample yields 35,000 to 55,000 clones, more than 75% seen once. The sample in question was PBMCs, obtained around atezolizumab (anti-PD-L1) treatment. The chain employs TRBV7-6 and TRBJ1-1; TRBD1 aligns across 8 bases. This TCR was sampled from a man between 65 and 85 years old with urothelial cancer. DNA of the CDR3: TGTGCCAGCAGCCAAGTACAGGGGGGCACTGAAGCTTTCTTT. As protein: CASSQVQGGTEAFF.